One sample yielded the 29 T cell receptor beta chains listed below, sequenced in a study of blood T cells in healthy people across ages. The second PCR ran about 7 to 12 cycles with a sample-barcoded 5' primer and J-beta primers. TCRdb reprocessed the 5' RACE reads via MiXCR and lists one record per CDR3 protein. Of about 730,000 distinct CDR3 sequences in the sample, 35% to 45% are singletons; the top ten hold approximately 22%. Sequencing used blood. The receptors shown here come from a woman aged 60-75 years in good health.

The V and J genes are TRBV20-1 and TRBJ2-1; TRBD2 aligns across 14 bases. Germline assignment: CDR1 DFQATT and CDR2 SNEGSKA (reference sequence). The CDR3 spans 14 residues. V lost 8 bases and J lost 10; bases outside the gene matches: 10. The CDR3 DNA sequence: TGCAGTACCCAGCGACTAGCGGGGGGGCTGGAGCAGTTCTTC. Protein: CSTQRLAGGLEQFF.

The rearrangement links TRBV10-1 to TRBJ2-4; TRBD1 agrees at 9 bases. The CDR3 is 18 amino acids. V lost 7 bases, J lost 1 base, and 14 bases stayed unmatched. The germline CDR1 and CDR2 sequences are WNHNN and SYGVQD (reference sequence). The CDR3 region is CASIRGQGLGLAKNIQYF. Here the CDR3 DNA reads TGCGCCAGCATCCGGGGACAGGGTCTGGGTTTGGCCAAAAACATTCAGTACTTC.

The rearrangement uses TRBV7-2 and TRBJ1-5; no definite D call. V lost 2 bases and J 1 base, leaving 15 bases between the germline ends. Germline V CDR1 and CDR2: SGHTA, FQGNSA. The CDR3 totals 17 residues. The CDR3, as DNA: TGTGCCAGCAGCTTACTGCCCTACCCTGCGAGCAATCAGCCCCAGCATTTT. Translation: CASSLLPYPASNQPQHF.

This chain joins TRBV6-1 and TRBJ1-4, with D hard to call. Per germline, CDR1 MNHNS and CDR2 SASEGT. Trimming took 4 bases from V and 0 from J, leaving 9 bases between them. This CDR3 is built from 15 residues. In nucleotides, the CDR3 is TGTGCCAGCAGTGTAGACTTGGCAACTAATGAAAAACTGTTTTTT. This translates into CASSVDLATNEKLFF.

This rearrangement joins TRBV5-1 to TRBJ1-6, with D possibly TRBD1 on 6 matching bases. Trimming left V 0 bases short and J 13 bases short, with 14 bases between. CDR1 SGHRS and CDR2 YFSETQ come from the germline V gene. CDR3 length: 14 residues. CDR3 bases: TGCGCCAGCAGCTTGGGGGACACAGCATTGCCCCTCCACTTT. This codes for CASSLGDTALPLHF.

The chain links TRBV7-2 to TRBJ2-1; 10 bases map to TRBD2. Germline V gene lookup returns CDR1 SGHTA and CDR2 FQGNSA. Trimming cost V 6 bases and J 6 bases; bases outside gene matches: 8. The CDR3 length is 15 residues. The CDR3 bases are TGTGCCAGCAGTTTTCTAGCGGGAGTTTTCAATGAGCAGTTCTTC. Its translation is CASSFLAGVFNEQFF.

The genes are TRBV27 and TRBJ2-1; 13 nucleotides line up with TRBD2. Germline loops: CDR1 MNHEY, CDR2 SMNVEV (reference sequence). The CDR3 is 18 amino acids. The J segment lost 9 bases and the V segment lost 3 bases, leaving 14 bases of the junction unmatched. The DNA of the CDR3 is TGTGCCAGCAGTTTCTTAGGACTAGCGGGAGAGCCTCGGGGTGAGCAGTTCTTC. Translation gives CASSFLGLAGEPRGEQFF.

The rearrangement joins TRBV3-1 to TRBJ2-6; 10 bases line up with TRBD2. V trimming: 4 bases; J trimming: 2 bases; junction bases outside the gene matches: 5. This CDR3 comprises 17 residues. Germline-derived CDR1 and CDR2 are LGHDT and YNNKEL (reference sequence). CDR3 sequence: CASSPSGGVTGANVLTF. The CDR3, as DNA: TGTGCCAGCAGCCCAAGCGGGGGGGTTACTGGGGCCAACGTCCTGACTTTC.

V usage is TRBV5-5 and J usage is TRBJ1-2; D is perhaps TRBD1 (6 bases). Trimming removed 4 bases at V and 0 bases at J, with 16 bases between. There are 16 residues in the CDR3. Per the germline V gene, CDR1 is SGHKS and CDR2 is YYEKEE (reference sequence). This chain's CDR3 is CASSARGALANYGYTF. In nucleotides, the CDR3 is TGTGCCAGCAGCGCGAGGGGGGCACTCGCTAACTATGGCTACACCTTC. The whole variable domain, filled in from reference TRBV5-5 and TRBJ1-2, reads DAGVTQSPTHLIKTRGQQVTLRCSPISGHKSVSWYQQVLGQGPQFIFQYYEKEERGRGNFPDRFSARQFPNYSSELNVNALLLGDSALYLCASSARGALANYGYTFGSGTRLTVV.

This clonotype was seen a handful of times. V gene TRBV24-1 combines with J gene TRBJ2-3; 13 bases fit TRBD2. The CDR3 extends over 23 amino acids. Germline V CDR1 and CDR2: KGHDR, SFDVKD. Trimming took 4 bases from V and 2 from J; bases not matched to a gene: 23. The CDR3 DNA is TGTGCCACCAGTGACCCGGAATGGACTAGCGGGAGAGTAGGGAGAGACCCCACAGATACGCAGTATTTT. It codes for CATSDPEWTSGRVGRDPTDTQYF.

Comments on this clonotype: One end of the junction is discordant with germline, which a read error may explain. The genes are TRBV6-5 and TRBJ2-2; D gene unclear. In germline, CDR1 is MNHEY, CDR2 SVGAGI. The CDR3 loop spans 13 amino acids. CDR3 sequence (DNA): TGTGCCAGCAGTCGGATGAACACCAGGGAGCTGTTTTTT. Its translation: CASSRMNTRELFF.

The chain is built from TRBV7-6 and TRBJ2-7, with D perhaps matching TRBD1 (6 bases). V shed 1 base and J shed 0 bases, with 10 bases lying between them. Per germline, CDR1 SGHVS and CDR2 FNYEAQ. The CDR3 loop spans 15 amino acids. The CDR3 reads CASSLDTGFSYEQYF. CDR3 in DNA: TGTGCCAGCAGCTTAGATACAGGGTTCTCCTACGAGCAGTACTTC.

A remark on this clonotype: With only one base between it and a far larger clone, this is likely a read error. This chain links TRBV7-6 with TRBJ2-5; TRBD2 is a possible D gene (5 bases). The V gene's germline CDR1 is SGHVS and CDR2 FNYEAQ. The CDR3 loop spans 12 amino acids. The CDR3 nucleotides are TGTGCCAGCAGCTTAGCGGGAGAGACCCGGTACTTC. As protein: CASSLAGETRYF.

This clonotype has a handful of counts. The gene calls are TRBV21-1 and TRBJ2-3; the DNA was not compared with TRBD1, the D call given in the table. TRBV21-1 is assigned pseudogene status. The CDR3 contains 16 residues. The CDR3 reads CASSKGQGASTDTQYF. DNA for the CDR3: TGTGCCAGCAGCAAGGGGCAGGGGGCCAGCACAGATACGCAGTATTTT.

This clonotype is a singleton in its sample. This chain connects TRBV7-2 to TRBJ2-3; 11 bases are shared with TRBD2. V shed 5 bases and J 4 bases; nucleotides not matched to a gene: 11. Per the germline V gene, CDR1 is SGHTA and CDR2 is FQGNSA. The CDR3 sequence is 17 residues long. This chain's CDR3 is CASSQTGTSGPSDTQYF. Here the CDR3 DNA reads TGTGCCAGCAGCCAAACCGGGACTAGCGGCCCTTCAGATACGCAGTATTTT.

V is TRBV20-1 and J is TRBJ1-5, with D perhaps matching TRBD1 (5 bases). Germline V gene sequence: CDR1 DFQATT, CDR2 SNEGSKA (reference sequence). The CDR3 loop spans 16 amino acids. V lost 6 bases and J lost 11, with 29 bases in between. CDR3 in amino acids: CSATLNGAVRGSAQHF. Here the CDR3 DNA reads TGCAGTGCCACGCTCAACGGGGCAGTTCGCGGGTCGGCCCAGCATTTT.

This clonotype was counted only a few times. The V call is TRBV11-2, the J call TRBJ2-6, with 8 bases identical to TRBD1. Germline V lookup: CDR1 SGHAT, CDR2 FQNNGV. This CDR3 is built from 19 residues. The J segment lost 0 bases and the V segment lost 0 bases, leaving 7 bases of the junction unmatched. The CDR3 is CASSLDQTGALSGANVLTF. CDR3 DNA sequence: TGTGCCAGCAGCTTAGATCAGACAGGGGCCCTCTCTGGGGCCAACGTCCTGACTTTC.

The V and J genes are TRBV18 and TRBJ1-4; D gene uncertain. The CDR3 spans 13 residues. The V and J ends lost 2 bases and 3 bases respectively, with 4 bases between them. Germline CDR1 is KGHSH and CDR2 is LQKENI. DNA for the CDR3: TGTGCCAGCTCACCATGGGCTAATGAAAAACTGTTTTTT. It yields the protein CASSPWANEKLFF.

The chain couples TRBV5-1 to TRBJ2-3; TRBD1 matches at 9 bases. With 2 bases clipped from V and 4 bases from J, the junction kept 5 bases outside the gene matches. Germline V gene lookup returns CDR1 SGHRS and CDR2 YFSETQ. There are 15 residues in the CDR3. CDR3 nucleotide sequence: TGCGCCAGCAGCTTCGGGACAGGGTCGGCAGATACGCAGTATTTT. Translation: CASSFGTGSADTQYF.

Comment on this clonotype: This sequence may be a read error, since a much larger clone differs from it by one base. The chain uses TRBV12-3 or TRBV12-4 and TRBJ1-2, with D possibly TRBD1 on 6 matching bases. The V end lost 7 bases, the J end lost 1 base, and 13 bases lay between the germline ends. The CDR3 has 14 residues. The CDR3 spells CASIISQGNYGYTF. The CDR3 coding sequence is TGTGCCAGCATTATATCACAGGGTAACTATGGCTACACCTTC.

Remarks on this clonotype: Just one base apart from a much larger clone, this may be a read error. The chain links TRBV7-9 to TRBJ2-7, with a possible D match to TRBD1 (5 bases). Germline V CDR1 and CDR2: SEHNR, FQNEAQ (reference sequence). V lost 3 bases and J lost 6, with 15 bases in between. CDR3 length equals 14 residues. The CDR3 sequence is CASSFGRARGEQYF. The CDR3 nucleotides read TGTGCCAGCAGCTTTGGCAGGGCTCGAGGCGAGCAGTACTTC.

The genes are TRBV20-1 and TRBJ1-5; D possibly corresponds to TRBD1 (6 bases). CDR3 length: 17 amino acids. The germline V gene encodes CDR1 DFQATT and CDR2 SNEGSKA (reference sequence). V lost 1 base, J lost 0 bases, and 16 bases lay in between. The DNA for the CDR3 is TGCAGTGCTAGAGGGCGGGGGGCCAGTAATAGCAATCAGCCCCAGCATTTT. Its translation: CSARGRGASNSNQPQHF.

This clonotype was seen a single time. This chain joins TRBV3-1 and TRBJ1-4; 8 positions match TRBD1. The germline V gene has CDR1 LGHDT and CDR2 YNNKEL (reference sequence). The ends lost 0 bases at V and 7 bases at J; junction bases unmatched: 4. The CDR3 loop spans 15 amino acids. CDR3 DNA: TGTGCCAGCAGCCAAGAAGACAGGGGTACTGAAAAACTGTTTTTT. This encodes CASSQEDRGTEKLFF. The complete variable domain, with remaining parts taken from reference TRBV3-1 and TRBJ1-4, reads DTAVSQTPKYLVTQMGNDKSIKCEQNLGHDTMYWYKQDSKKFLKIMFSYNNKELIINETVPNRFSPKSPDKAHLNLHINSLELGDSAVYFCASSQEDRGTEKLFFGSGTQLSVL.

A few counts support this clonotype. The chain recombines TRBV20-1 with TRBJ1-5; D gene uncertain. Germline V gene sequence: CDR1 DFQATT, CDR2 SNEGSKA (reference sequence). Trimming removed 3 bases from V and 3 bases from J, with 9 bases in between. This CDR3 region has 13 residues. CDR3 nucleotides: TGCAGTGCTAGGGCCAGCCCCAATCAGCCCCAGCATTTT. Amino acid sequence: CSARASPNQPQHF.

This CDR3 is CASSLYTEAGGLRNTEAFF. CDR3 coding DNA: TGTGCCAGCAGCTTATACACGGAGGCTGGGGGACTTAGGAACACTGAAGCTTTCTTT. J is TRBJ1-1 and V is TRBV7-2, with D possibly matching TRBD1 (5 bases). The germline gives CDR1 SGHTA, CDR2 FQGNSA. The CDR3 loop spans 19 amino acids. Between the trimmed V and J ends, which lost 2 bases and 1 base, there was a span of 23 bases.

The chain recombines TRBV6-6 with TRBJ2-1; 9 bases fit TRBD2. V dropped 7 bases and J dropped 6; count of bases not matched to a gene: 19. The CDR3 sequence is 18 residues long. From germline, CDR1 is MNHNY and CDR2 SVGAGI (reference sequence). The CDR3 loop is CASIRWEGSTSGRNEQFF. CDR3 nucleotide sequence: TGTGCCAGCATCCGATGGGAGGGATCGACTAGCGGACGCAATGAGCAGTTCTTC.

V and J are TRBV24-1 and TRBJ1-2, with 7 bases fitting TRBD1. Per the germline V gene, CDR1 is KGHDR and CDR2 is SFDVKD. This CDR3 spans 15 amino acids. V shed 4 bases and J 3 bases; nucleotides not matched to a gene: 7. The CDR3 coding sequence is TGTGCCACCAGTGAAGGGACAGCTGGCTACTATGGCTACACCTTC. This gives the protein CATSEGTAGYYGYTF.

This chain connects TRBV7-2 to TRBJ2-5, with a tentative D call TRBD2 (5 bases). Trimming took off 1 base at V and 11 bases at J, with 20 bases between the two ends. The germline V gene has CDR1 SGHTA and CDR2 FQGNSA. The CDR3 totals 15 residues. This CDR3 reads CASSLDVRNVREQYF. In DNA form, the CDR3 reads TGTGCCAGCAGCTTAGATGTCAGGAATGTTAGGGAGCAGTACTTC.

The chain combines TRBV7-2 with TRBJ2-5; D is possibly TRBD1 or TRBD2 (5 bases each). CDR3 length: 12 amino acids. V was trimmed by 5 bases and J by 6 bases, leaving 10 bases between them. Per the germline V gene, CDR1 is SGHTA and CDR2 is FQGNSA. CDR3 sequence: CASSRGVQTQYF. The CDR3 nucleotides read TGTGCCAGCAGCCGAGGGGTGCAGACCCAGTACTTC.